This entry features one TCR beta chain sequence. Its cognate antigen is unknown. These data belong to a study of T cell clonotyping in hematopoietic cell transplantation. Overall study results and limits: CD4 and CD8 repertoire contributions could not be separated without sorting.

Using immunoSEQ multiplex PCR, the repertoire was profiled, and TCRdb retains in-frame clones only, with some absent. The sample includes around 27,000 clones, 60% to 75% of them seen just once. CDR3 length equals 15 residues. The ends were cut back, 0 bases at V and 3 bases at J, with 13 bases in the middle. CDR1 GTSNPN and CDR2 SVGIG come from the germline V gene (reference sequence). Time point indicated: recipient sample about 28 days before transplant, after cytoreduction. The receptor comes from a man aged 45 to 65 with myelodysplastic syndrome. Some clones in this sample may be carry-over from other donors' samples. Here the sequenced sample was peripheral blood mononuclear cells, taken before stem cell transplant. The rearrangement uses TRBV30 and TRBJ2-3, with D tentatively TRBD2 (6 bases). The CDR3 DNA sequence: TGTGCCTGGAGTGTAGAAGCGGGTGGGACAGATACGCAGTATTTT. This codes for CAWSVEAGGTDTQYF. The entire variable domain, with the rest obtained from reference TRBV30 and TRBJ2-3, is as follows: SQTIHQWPATLVQPVGSPLSLECTVEGTSNPNLYWYRQAAGRGLQLLFYSVGIGQISSEVPQNLSASRPQDRQFILSSKKLLLSDSGFYLCAWSVEAGGTDTQYFGPGTRLTVL.